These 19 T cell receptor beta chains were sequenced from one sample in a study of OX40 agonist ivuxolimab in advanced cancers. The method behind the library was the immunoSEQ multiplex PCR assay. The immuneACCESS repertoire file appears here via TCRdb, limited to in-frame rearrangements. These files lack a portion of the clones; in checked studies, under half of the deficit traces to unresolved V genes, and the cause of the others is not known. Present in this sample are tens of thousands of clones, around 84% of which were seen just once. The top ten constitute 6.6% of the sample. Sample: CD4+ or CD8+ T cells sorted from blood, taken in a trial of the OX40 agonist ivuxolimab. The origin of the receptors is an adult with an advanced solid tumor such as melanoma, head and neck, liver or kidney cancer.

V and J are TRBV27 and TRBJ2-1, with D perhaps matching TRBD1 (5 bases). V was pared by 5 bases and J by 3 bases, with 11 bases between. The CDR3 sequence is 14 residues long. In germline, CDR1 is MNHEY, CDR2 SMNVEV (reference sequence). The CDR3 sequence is CASSPRAVYNEQFF. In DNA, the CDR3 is TGTGCCAGCAGTCCCAGGGCAGTCTACAATGAGCAGTTCTTC.

CDR3 coding DNA: TGTGCCAGCAGCTTAGAGTGGAGCGGGAGAAAGGATACGCAGTATTTT. Protein: CASSLEWSGRKDTQYF. The chain links TRBV13 to TRBJ2-3; 8 bases fit TRBD2. Germline CDR1 is PRHDT and CDR2 is FYEKMQ (reference sequence). J lost 6 bases, V lost 1 base, and 9 bases had no gene match. The CDR3 is made up of 16 amino acids. Drawing the rest from reference TRBV13 and TRBJ2-3, the complete variable domain is AAGVIQSPRHLIKEKRETATLKCYPIPRHDTVYWYQQGPGQDPQFLISFYEKMQSDKGSIPDRFSAQQFSDYHSELNMSSLELGDSALYFCASSLEWSGRKDTQYFGPGTRLTVL.

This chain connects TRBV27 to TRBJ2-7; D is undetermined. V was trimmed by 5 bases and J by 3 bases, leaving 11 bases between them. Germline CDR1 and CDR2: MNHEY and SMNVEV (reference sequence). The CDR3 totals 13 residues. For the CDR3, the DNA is TGTGCCAGCAGTCACGGTGCCTTCTACGAGCAGTACTTC. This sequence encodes CASSHGAFYEQYF.

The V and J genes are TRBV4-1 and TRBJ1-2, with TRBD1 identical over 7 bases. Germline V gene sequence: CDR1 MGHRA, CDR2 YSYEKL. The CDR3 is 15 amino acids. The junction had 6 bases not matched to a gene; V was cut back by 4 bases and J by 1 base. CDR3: CASSPPGQFNYGYTF. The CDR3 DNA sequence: TGCGCCAGCAGCCCACCGGGACAGTTTAACTATGGCTACACCTTC.

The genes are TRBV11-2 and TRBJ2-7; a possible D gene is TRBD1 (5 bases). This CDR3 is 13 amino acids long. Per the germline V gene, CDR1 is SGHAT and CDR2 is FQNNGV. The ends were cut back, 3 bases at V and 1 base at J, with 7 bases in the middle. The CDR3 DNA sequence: TGTGCCAGCAGCTTGGGGCAGTCCTACGAGCAGTACGTC. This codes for CASSLGQSYEQYV.

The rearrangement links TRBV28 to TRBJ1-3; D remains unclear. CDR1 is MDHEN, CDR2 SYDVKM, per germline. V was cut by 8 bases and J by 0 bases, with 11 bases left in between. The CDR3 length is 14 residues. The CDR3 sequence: CASLQGDSGNTIYF. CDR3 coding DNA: TGTGCCAGCCTCCAAGGTGACTCTGGAAACACCATATATTTT.

CDR3 DNA sequence: TGTGCCAGCAGTGAAGCGCTCCTAGCGGGGGGACGGGCAGATACGCAGTATTTT. Translated, it gives CASSEALLAGGRADTQYF. This chain connects TRBV6-1 to TRBJ2-3, with 11 bases aligning to TRBD2. The CDR3 contains 18 residues. Germline V gene lookup returns CDR1 MNHNS and CDR2 SASEGT. Trimming removed 0 bases from V and 4 bases from J; junction bases left unmatched: 9.

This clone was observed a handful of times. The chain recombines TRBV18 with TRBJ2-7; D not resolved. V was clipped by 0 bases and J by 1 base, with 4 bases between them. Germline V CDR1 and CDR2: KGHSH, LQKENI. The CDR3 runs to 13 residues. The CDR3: CASSPPQSYEQYF. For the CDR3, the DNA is TGTGCCAGCTCACCACCCCAGTCCTACGAGCAGTACTTC.

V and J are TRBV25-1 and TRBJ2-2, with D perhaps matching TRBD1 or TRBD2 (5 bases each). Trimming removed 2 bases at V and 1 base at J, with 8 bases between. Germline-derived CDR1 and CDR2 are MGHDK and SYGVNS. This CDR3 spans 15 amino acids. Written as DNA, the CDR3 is TGTGCCAGCAGTGAAGGGGGATTGAACACCGGGGAGCTGTTTTTT. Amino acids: CASSEGGLNTGELFF.

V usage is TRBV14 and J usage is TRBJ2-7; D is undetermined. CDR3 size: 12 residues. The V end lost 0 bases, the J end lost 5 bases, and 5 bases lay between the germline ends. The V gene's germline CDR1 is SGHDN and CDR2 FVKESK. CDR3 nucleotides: TGTGCCAGCAGCCAAGATCGGCACGAGCAGTACTTC. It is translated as CASSQDRHEQYF.

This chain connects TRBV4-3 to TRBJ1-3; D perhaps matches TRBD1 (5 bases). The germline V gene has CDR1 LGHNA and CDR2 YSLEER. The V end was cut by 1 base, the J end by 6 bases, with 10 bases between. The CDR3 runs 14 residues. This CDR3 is CASSQGGWVNTIYF. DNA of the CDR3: TGCGCCAGCAGCCAAGGGGGGTGGGTAAACACCATATATTTT.

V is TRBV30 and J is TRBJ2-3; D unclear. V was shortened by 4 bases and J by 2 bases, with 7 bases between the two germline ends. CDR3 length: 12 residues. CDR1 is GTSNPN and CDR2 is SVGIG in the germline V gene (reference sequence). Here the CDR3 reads CAWNGYTDTQYF. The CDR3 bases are TGTGCCTGGAACGGGTACACAGATACGCAGTATTTT.

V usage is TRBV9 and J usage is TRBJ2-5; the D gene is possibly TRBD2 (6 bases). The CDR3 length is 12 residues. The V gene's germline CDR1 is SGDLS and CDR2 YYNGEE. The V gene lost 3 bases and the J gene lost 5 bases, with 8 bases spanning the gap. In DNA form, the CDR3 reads TGTGCCAGCAGCGCCGGGAGCGAGACCCAGTACTTC. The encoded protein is CASSAGSETQYF.

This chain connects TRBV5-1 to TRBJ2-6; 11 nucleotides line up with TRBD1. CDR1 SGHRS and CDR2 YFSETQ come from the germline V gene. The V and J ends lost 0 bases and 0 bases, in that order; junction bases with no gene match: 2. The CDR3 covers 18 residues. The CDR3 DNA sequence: TGCGCCAGCAGCTTGGCTGGGACAGGGGGCTCTGGGGCCAACGTCCTGACTTTC. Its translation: CASSLAGTGGSGANVLTF. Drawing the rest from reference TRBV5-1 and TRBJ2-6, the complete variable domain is KAGVTQTPRYLIKTRGQQVTLSCSPISGHRSVSWYQQTPGQGLQFLFEYFSETQRNKGNFPGRFSGRQFSNSRSEMNVSTLELGDSALYLCASSLAGTGGSGANVLTFGAGSRLTVL.

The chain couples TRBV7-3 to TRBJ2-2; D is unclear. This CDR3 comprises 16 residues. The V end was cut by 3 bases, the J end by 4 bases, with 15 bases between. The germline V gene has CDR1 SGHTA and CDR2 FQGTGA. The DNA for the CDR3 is TGTGCCAGCAGCTTGTTAATTGCAGGAGCCACCGGGGAGCTGTTTTTT. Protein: CASSLLIAGATGELFF.

The chain's CDR3 is CASSLVPGWNTEAFF. The CDR3 nucleotides are TGTGCCAGCAGCTTAGTGCCGGGGTGGAACACTGAAGCTTTCTTT. The genes are TRBV7-8 and TRBJ1-1; the D is unclear. The germline CDR1 and CDR2 sequences are SGHVS and FQNEAQ. V was clipped by 1 base and J by 1 base, with 10 bases between them. The length of the CDR3 is 15 residues.

The CDR3 spells CASSPSLGTQYF. The DNA for the CDR3 is TGTGCCAGCTCACCAAGTTTGGGTACGCAGTATTTT. The rearrangement links TRBV18 to TRBJ2-3; unclear D gene. Trimming removed 2 bases from V and 8 bases from J, with 8 bases in between. This CDR3 has 12 residues. CDR1 KGHSH and CDR2 LQKENI come from the germline V gene.

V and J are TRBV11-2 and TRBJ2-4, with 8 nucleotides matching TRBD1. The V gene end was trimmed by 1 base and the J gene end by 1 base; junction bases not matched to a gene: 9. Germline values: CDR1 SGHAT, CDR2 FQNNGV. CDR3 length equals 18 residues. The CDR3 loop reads CASSLVPSQGVAKNIQYF. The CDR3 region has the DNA TGTGCCAGCAGCTTAGTCCCTTCACAGGGGGTGGCCAAAAACATTCAGTACTTC.

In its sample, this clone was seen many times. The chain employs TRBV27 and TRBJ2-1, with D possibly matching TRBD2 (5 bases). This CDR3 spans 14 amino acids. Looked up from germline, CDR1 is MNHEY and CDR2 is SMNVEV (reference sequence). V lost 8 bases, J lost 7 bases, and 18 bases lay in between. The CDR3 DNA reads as TGTGCCAGCGGTGCGGCGGGCTATGTGAATGAGCAGTTCTTC. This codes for CASGAAGYVNEQFF.